The 7 T cell receptor beta chains below all came from one sample that was sequenced in a study of control samples from healthy donors and cancer patients. Produced via immunoSEQ multiplex PCR; TCRdb's table is partial and in-frame only. The data hold about 150,000 clones, with 93% observed a single time. Sequencing was performed on blood. These receptors came from a man aged 18 to 29 in good health.

The rearrangement uses TRBV11-1 and TRBJ1-1; D unresolved. The germline gives CDR1 SGHAT, CDR2 FQDESV (reference sequence). CDR3 length equals 13 residues. Trimming removed 0 bases from V and 5 bases from J, with 7 bases in between. The CDR3 loop reads CASSLATRTEAFF. CDR3 DNA: TGTGCCAGCAGCTTAGCCACACGGACTGAAGCTTTCTTT.

The gene calls are TRBV6-6 and TRBJ2-7; D possibly matches TRBD1 or TRBD2 (5 bases each). CDR1 and CDR2 from the germline V gene are MNHNY and SVGAGI (reference sequence). Trimming removed 2 bases from V and 4 bases from J, with 9 bases in between. This CDR3 region has 13 residues. The CDR3 loop is CASSYRGGYEQYF. CDR3 sequence (DNA): TGTGCCAGCAGTTACCGGGGCGGTTACGAGCAGTACTTC.

The J gene is TRBJ1-2, the V gene TRBV6-7; maybe TRBD1 (6 bases). TRBV6-7 is filed as an ORF, its function uncertain. Trimming took off 6 bases at V and 3 bases at J, with 23 bases between the two ends. CDR3 length: 17 residues. The CDR3 protein is CASSPQTVGGADYGYTF. CDR3 in DNA: TGTGCCAGCAGCCCACAGACGGTGGGGGGGGCTGACTATGGCTACACCTTC.

This clone was detected only once. The gene calls are TRBV7-2 and TRBJ2-7; D gene unclear. Trimming took off 5 bases at V and 5 bases at J, with 7 bases between the two ends. Germline loops: CDR1 SGHTA, CDR2 FQGNSA. CDR3 size: 11 residues. CDR3 coding DNA: TGTGCCAGCAGCGGTAGCAACGAGCAGTACTTC. This gives the protein CASSGSNEQYF.

The chain joins TRBV5-4 to TRBJ1-4; 10 nucleotides match TRBD1. The CDR3 is 14 residues long. Germline loops: CDR1 SGHNT, CDR2 YYREEE (reference sequence). With V trimmed by 3 bases and J by 5 bases, 1 base remained unmatched. The CDR3 spells CASSSGQGNEKLFF. For the CDR3, the DNA is TGTGCCAGCAGCTCGGGACAGGGGAATGAAAAACTGTTTTTT.

This rearrangement joins TRBV5-1 to TRBJ1-1, with D maybe TRBD1 (5 bases). The length of the CDR3 is 15 residues. Germline V lookup: CDR1 SGHRS, CDR2 YFSETQ. Trimming took off 4 bases at V and 8 bases at J, with 21 bases between the two ends. Here the CDR3 reads CASSHGEGTVVEAFF. CDR3 DNA: TGCGCCAGCAGCCATGGAGAGGGGACGGTCGTGGAAGCTTTCTTT.

This chain links TRBV30 with TRBJ2-3; possibly TRBD2 for D (6 bases). Between the trimmed V and J ends, which lost 5 bases and 6 bases, there was a span of 9 bases. The CDR3 is 11 amino acids. In germline, CDR1 is GTSNPN, CDR2 SVGIG (reference sequence). CDR3 region: CAWGEEDTQYF. The CDR3, as DNA: TGTGCCTGGGGGGAGGAGGATACGCAGTATTTT. Combining the CDR3 with reference TRBV30 and TRBJ2-3 gives the whole variable domain SQTIHQWPATLVQPVGSPLSLECTVEGTSNPNLYWYRQAAGRGLQLLFYSVGIGQISSEVPQNLSASRPQDRQFILSSKKLLLSDSGFYLCAWGEEDTQYFGPGTRLTVL.